What follows is one T cell receptor beta chain and its context. Its antigen remains undetermined. Nothing much larger sits one base from this clone, and base qualities are not available. The entire isolated RNA was reverse transcribed using the High Capacity cDNA Reverse Transcription Kit, and thus expressed TCRB transcripts were sequenced. Deep immunoSEQ sequencing was applied to naive, central memory and regulatory T cell samples, giving an average of about 3.6 million total reads per sample. Sorted cells were lysed in RLT buffer, and RNA was extracted using DNase-treated RNeasy Micro or Mini kits according to cell number. Each cell subset was processed on its own to prevent cross-contamination, while patient and healthy donor samples were processed together. The immunoSEQ multiplex PCR was used to amplify TCRB sequences from cDNA, generating 87-bp fragments that spanned the CDR3 region. Sequencing of the amplicons was performed on the Illumina HiSeq platform. The original pipeline was this. PCR bias was computationally corrected using synthetic template baselines, reads within Hamming distance 2 were collapsed, and singletons that could not be merged were discarded. Reads were aligned against IMGT so that V, D and J genes, CDR3 length and insertions or deletions at six rearrangement sites could be assigned. Clonotype counts were normalized to sorted cell number within each subset before computing true diversity and Gini coefficients with the tcR R package. The overlap coefficient, calculated on TCRB nucleotide sequences, was used to measure repertoire sharing. Out-of-frame TCRB sequences from naive cells were analyzed as a proxy for the pre-selection repertoire. TCRdb retrieved this table from immuneACCESS and kept in-frame rearrangements only. Not all clones are present; in checked studies, unresolved V genes account for under half, and no reason is known for the remainder. Clonal size and the V and J genes are those of that table, whereas D and trimming came from the DNA. Counted in this sample were under 300,000 clones; over 11% of them appeared once. The ten biggest clones cover roughly 0.019% of the sample.

These data are taken from a study of beta chain features in type 1 diabetes (dated by TCRdb to between 2018 and 2020). Study-level background: Patients and healthy donors did not differ in mean age, gender distribution, total cell number or subset yield. A total of some 110 million sorted cells were examined across all samples, and the number of cells per subset was strongly correlated with RNA yield. In the study, TCRB repertoires of sorted circulating CD4+ T cell subsets from recently diagnosed type 1 diabetes patients were compared with those of matched healthy donors. Naive and central memory subsets were obtained from all 30 or so donors, but regulatory and stem cell-like memory subsets were isolated from only 8 patients and 8 healthy donors. Beyond this particular receptor, the publication reports: Only small numbers of individuals were included in the HLA sub-analyses, which left unresolved whether HLA type had any influence on TCRB rearrangement. In all four CD4+ subsets, TCRB CDR3 length was moderately but significantly shorter in type 1 diabetes patients. At VDJ recombination sites, type 1 diabetes patients had fewer insertions and more deleted nucleotides, which implies abnormalities in thymic rearrangement. Because cDNA rather than genomic DNA was sequenced, highly expressing activated cells could have been over-represented, although no difference in activation and CD3 levels was found between groups. Naive, central memory and regulatory TCRB repertoires appeared to be more alike among patients than among healthy donors. PCR might favor shorter templates, but patient and control samples were amplified and corrected together, so any skew would affect both groups equally.

A single peripheral blood draw of around 0.11 L on average was collected from each donor into heparinised tubes. Naive, central memory, regulatory and stem cell-like memory CD4+ T cells were sorted on a BD FACSAria II using a panel including CD45RO, CCR7, CD25, CD127, CD95 and CD27. A purity above 95% was achieved for all sorted populations. Right away, PBMCs were isolated by Lymphoprep density gradient centrifugation and were stained directly, with no culture step. To minimize batch effects, samples were stained and sorted in pairs, one healthy donor with one patient per experiment. This clonotype originated in a man under 40 with type 1 diabetes. Source material: naive CD4+ T cells from blood. Read against the paper, the sample's cell subset or site label means: true naive CD4+ T cells.

The nucleotides are TGCGCCAGCAGCTTGGCGGGGGATAGTGAAAAACTGTTTTTT. Its amino acids are CASSLAGDSEKLFF. The sequence is built from TRBV5-1 and TRBJ1-4; 5 matching bases give a weak D call of TRBD1. Inclusive of the bounding cysteine and phenylalanine, the CDR3 is 14 residues long. CDR3 DNA only is kept here, 42 bases in frame from base 1. V and J lose 0 bases and 7 bases, and a span of 10 bases separates them. CDR1 and CDR2 were assigned from the germline V gene as SGHRS and YFSETQ.